This record concerns one T cell receptor (beta chain) sequence. Participants were aged about 18 to 90 years, lived in roughly 23 US areas, and enrolled virtually. This sample is part of a study of blood T cell repertoires in COVID-19. The CDR3 has 15 amino acids. Per germline, CDR1 SNHLY and CDR2 FYNNEI. Trimming removed 11 bases from V and 4 bases from J; junction bases left unmatched: 14. The assay was immunoSEQ multiplex PCR, and TCRdb's table has in-frame clones only and misses some. The sample consists of about 400,000 clones, approximately 89% of them appearing once. Material: PBMCs or T cells enriched from blood (not recorded which). The source of this sequence is a woman in her 30s who had recovered from COVID-19. This chain uses TRBV2 with TRBJ2-3; 8 nucleotides match TRBD2. In DNA, the CDR3 is TGTGCCTCCCAAGGTCCGGGGGGGCGCCCAGATACGCAGTATTTT. This gives the protein CASQGPGGRPDTQYF.